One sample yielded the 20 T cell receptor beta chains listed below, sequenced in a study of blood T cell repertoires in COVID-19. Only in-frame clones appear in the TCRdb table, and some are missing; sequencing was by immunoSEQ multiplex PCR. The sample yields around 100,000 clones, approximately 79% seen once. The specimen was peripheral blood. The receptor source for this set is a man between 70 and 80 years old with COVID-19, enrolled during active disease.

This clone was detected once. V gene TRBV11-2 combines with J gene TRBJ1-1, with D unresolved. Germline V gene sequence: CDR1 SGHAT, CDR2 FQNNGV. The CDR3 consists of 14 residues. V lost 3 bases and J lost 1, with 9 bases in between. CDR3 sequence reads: CASSFSAANTEAFF. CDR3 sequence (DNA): TGTGCCAGCAGCTTCTCGGCGGCGAACACTGAAGCTTTCTTT.

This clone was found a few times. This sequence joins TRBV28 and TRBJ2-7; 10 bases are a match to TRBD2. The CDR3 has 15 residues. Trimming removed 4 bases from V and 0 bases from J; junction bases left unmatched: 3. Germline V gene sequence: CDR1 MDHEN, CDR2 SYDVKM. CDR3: CASSWTSGYSYEQYF. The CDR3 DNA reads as TGTGCCAGCAGTTGGACTAGCGGATACTCCTACGAGCAGTACTTC.

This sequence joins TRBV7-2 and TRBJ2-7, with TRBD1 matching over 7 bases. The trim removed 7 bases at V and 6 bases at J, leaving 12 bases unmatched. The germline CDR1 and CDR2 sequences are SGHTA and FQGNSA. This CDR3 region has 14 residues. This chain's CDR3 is CASKSGTETSEQYF. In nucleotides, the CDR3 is TGTGCCAGCAAATCCGGGACAGAGACTTCCGAGCAGTACTTC.

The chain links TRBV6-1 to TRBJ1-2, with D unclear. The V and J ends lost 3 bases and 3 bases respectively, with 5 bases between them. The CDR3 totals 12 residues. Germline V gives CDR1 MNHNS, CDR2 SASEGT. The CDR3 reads CASSDPYYGYTF. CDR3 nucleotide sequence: TGTGCCAGCAGTGATCCCTACTATGGCTACACCTTC.

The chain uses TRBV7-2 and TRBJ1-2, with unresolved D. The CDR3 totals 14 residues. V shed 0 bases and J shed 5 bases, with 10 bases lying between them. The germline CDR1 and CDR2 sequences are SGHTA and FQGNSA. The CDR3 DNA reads TGTGCCAGCAGCTTAGCGCGTGGAGAGTATGGCTACACCTTC. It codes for CASSLARGEYGYTF.

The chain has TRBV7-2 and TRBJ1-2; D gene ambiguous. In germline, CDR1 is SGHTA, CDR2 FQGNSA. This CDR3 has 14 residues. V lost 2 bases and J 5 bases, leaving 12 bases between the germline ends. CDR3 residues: CASSLNRAGYGYTF. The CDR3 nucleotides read TGTGCCAGCAGCTTAAACCGCGCGGGGTATGGCTACACCTTC.

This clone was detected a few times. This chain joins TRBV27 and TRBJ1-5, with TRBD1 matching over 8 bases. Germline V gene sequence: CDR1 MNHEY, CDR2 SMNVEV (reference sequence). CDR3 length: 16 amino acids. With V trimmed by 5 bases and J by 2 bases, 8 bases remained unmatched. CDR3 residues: CASSGDRRWGNQPQHF. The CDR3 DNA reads TGTGCCAGCAGTGGGGACAGGCGGTGGGGCAATCAGCCCCAGCATTTT.

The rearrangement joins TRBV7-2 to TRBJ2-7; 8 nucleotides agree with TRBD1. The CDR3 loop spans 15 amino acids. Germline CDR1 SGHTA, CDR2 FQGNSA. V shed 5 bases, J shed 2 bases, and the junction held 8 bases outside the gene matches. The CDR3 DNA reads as TGTGCCAGCAGCGACCCGGACAGGGCCACCTACGAGCAGTACTTC. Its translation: CASSDPDRATYEQYF.

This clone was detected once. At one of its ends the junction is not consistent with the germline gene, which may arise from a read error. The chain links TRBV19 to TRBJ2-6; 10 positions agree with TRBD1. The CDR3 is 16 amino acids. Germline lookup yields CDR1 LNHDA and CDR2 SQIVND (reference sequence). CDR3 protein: CASRTGGLSVANVLTF. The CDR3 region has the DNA TGTGCCAGTAGGACAGGGGGCCTGTCTGTGGCCAACGTCCTGACTTTC.

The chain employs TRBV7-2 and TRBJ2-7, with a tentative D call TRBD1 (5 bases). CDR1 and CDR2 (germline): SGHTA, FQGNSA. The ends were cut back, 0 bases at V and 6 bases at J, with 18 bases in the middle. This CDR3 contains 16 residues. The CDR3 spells CASSLAPGNSRGEQYF. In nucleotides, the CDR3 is TGTGCCAGCAGCTTAGCGCCAGGGAACTCAAGGGGCGAGCAGTACTTC. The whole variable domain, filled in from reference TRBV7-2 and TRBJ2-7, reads GAGVSQSPSNKVTEKGKDVELRCDPISGHTALYWYRQSLGQGLEFLIYFQGNSAPDKSGLPSDRFSAERTGGSVSTLTIQRTQQEDSAVYLCASSLAPGNSRGEQYFGPGTRLTVT.

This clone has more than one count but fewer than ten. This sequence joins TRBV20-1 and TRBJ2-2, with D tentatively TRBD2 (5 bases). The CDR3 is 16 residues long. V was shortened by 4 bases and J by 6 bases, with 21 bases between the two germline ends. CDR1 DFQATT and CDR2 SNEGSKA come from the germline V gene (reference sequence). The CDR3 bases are TGCAGTGCTATTGACCTCCGGGGATTTTTTTCCGGGGAGCTGTTTTTT. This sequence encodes CSAIDLRGFFSGELFF.

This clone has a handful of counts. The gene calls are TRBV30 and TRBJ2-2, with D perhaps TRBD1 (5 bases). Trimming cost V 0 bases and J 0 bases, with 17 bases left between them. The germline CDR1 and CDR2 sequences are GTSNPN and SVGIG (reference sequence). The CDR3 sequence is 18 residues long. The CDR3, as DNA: TGTGCCTGGAGTGTCGATACGACAGAACTATCGAACACCGGGGAGCTGTTTTTT. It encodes CAWSVDTTELSNTGELFF.

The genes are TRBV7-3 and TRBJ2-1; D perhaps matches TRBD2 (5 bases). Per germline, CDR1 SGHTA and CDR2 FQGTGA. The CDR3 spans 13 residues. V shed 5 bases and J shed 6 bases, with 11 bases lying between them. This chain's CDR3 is CASSPTRANEQFF. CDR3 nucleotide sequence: TGTGCCAGCAGCCCCACTAGGGCCAATGAGCAGTTCTTC.

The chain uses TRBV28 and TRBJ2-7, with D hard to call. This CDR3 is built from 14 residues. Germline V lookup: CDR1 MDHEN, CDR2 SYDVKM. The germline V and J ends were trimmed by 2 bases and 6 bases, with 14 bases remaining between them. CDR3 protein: CASSLPEARREQYF. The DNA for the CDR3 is TGTGCCAGCAGTTTACCTGAGGCGAGGCGCGAGCAGTACTTC.

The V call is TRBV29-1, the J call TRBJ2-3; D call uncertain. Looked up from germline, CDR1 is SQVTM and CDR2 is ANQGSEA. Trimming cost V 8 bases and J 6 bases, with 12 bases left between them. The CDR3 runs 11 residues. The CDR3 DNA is TGCAGCTCCGGCACGCGGGATACGCAGTATTTT. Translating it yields CSSGTRDTQYF.

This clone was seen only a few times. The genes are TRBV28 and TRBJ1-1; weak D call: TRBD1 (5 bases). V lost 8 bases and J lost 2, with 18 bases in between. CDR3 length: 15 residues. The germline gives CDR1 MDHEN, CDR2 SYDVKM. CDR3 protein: CASFPNRRRNTEAFF. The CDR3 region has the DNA TGTGCCAGCTTCCCCAACAGGAGACGAAACACTGAAGCTTTCTTT.

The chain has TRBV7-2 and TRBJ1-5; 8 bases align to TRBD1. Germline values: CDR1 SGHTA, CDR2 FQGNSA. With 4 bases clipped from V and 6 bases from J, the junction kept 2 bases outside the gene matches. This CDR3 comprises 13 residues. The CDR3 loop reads CASSWTGLQPQHF. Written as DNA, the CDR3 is TGTGCCAGCAGCTGGACAGGGCTTCAGCCCCAGCATTTT.

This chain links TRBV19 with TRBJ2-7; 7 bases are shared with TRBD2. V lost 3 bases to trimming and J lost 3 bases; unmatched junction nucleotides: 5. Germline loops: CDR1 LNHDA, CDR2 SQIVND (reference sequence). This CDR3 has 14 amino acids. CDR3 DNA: TGTGCCAGTAGTATGCGGCGGGGGAACTACGAGCAGTACTTC. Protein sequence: CASSMRRGNYEQYF.

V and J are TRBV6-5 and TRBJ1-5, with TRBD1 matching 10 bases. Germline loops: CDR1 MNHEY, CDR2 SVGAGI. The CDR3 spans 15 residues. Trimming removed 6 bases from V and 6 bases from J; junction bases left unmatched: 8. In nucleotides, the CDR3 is TGTGCCAGCAGGCGGGACAGGGGCTTTGCTCAGCCCCAGCATTTT. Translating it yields CASRRDRGFAQPQHF.

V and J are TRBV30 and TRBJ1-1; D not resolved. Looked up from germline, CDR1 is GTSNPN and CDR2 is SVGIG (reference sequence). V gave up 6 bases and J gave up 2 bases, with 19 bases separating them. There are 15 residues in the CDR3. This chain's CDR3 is CACDITVLTNTEAFF. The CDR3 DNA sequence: TGTGCCTGCGATATCACAGTCCTAACAAACACTGAAGCTTTCTTT.